These 19 T cell receptor beta chains were sequenced from one sample in a study of blood T cells in healthy people across ages. For the second PCR, which ran for about 7 to 12 cycles, a sample-barcoded 5' primer and a J-beta primer mix were used. MiXCR, run by TCRdb on the 5' RACE reads, gives a single entry per CDR3 protein. The sample lists under 750,000 distinct CDR3 sequences, around half occurring once. The sequenced material came from blood. The receptors here all came from a man older than 75 in good health.

This rearrangement joins TRBV7-2 to TRBJ2-1; 7 nucleotides align to TRBD2. Germline V lookup: CDR1 SGHTA, CDR2 FQGNSA. The CDR3 consists of 15 residues. The J segment lost 6 bases and the V segment lost 4 bases, leaving 9 bases of the junction unmatched. The CDR3 nucleotides read TGTGCCAGCAGCTCCCGCGAGGAGCGGGGCAATGAGCAGTTCTTC. Its protein product is CASSSREERGNEQFF. Full variable domain (remainder filled in from reference TRBV7-2 and TRBJ2-1): GAGVSQSPSNKVTEKGKDVELRCDPISGHTALYWYRQSLGQGLEFLIYFQGNSAPDKSGLPSDRFSAERTGGSVSTLTIQRTQQEDSAVYLCASSSREERGNEQFFGPGTRLTVL.

Only one count was recorded for this clonotype. CDR3 in amino acids: CATSRVTSAGNEQFF. CDR3 DNA sequence: TGTGCCACCAGCAGAGTGACTAGCGCTGGCAATGAGCAGTTCTTC. This sequence joins TRBV15 and TRBJ2-1; 8 bases are a match to TRBD2. Trimming at V came to 1 base and at J to 6 bases, leaving 5 bases not matched to a gene. The CDR3 length is 15 residues. CDR1 is LNHNV and CDR2 is YYDKDF in the germline V gene (reference sequence).

Only a few counts were recorded for this clonotype. The chain employs TRBV7-9 and TRBJ1-4, with 7 nucleotides matching TRBD1. The germline V gene encodes CDR1 SEHNR and CDR2 FQNEAQ (reference sequence). The CDR3 extends over 16 amino acids. V lost 5 bases to trimming and J lost 11 bases; unmatched junction nucleotides: 17. This CDR3 reads CASSPGDSTDRFKLFF. Here the CDR3 DNA reads TGTGCCAGCAGCCCCGGGGACAGTACGGATAGATTCAAACTGTTTTTT. Combining the CDR3 with reference TRBV7-9 and TRBJ1-4 gives the whole variable domain DTGVSQNPRHKITKRGQNVTFRCDPISEHNRLYWYRQTLGQGPEFLTYFQNEAQLEKSRLLSDRFSAERPKGSFSTLEIQRTEQGDSAMYLCASSPGDSTDRFKLFFGSGTQLSVL.

The table lists this clonotype with a few counts. J is TRBJ1-4 and V is TRBV4-3; 11 bases map to TRBD1. Germline V gene lookup returns CDR1 LGHNA and CDR2 YSLEER. V was pared by 0 bases and J by 8 bases, with 5 bases of the junction left unmatched. The CDR3 extends over 16 amino acids. As DNA, the CDR3 is TGCGCCAGCAGCCAAGATATCAGGACAGGGGGCGAAAAACTGTTTTTT. Its translation is CASSQDIRTGGEKLFF.

This clonotype showed up just a few times. The chain recombines TRBV9 with TRBJ2-1; D remains ambiguous. CDR3 length equals 13 residues. V dropped 0 bases and J dropped 8 bases, with 9 bases sitting between them. CDR1 and CDR2 from the germline V gene are SGDLS and YYNGEE. The CDR3 region has the DNA TGTGCCAGCAGCGTAGCGGGCCAGGATGAGCAGTTCTTC. Protein: CASSVAGQDEQFF.

The CDR3 spells CASSENQGSGDEQYF. CDR3 nucleotide sequence: TGCGCCAGCAGTGAGAATCAGGGGTCGGGAGACGAGCAGTACTTC. The chain links TRBV10-1 to TRBJ2-7; possibly TRBD1 or TRBD2 for D (6 bases each). The CDR3 has 15 residues. Germline values: CDR1 WNHNN, CDR2 SYGVQD (reference sequence). With 2 bases removed from V and 5 bases from J, the gap between germline ends came to 16 bases.

This clonotype was seen only a few times. This chain uses TRBV9 with TRBJ2-7; D ambiguous. CDR1 and CDR2 (germline): SGDLS, YYNGEE. Between the trimmed V and J ends, which lost 0 bases and 5 bases, there was a span of 9 bases. The CDR3 covers 13 residues. CDR3 sequence reads: CASSVDERNEQYF. CDR3 nucleotides: TGTGCCAGCAGCGTAGACGAACGGAACGAGCAGTACTTC.

The chain links TRBV20-1 to TRBJ1-6, with D uncertain. Trimming shortened V by 0 bases and J by 7 bases, and 16 bases separated the two germline ends. The CDR3 has 16 residues. Germline lookup yields CDR1 DFQATT and CDR2 SNEGSKA (reference sequence). The CDR3 loop is CSARDRALLPNSPLHF. The CDR3 DNA is TGCAGTGCTAGAGATCGCGCCTTGCTCCCAAATTCACCCCTCCACTTT.

V and J are TRBV5-1 and TRBJ2-2; D is possibly TRBD2 (6 bases). The CDR3 runs to 16 residues. CDR1 is SGHRS, CDR2 YFSETQ, per germline. V was clipped by 4 bases and J by 3 bases, with 16 bases between them. CDR3 DNA sequence: TGCGCCAGCAGCCCTATCGGGGGAGGAGACACCGGGGAGCTGTTTTTT. Protein product: CASSPIGGGDTGELFF.

The CDR3 DNA follows: TGCAGTGCCACCGGGACTCCGCCCGAGCAGTACTTC. Protein product: CSATGTPPEQYF. V is TRBV20-1 and J is TRBJ2-7; D is possibly TRBD2 (6 bases). The germline V gene encodes CDR1 DFQATT and CDR2 SNEGSKA (reference sequence). The ends were cut back, 6 bases at V and 6 bases at J, with 15 bases in the middle. The CDR3 extends over 12 amino acids.

On this clonotype itself: A read error may be the cause here, since a much bigger clone is one base away. V gene TRBV6-6 combines with J gene TRBJ2-3; 10 bases are a match to TRBD1. The CDR3 runs to 17 residues. CDR1 and CDR2 (germline): MNHNY, SVGAGI (reference sequence). V lost 6 bases, J lost 0 bases, and 9 bases stayed unmatched. The CDR3 DNA follows: TGTGCCAGCAGCCGACGGGACAGGGGAGGAAGCACAGATACGCAGTATTTT. Its protein is CASSRRDRGGSTDTQYF.

V and J are TRBV10-1 and TRBJ2-2; 7 bases align to TRBD2. CDR1 WNHNN and CDR2 SYGVQD come from the germline V gene (reference sequence). This CDR3 has 16 residues. Trimming took 8 bases from V and 0 from J; bases not matched to a gene: 9. The CDR3: CASSLGGTTNTGELFF. Here the CDR3 DNA reads TGCGCCAGCTCCCTGGGAGGGACGACGAACACCGGGGAGCTGTTTTTT.

This clonotype was seen more than once but under ten times. The chain couples TRBV7-9 to TRBJ2-5; D is possibly TRBD2 (5 bases). The V and J ends lost 5 bases and 2 bases respectively, with 12 bases between them. This CDR3 region has 14 residues. Germline V gives CDR1 SEHNR, CDR2 FQNEAQ (reference sequence). CDR3 loop: CASSPRTPQETQYF. CDR3 bases: TGTGCCAGCAGCCCCAGGACTCCTCAAGAGACCCAGTACTTC. Looking up the rest from reference TRBV7-9 and TRBJ2-5 gives the full variable domain: DTGVSQNPRHKITKRGQNVTFRCDPISEHNRLYWYRQTLGQGPEFLTYFQNEAQLEKSRLLSDRFSAERPKGSFSTLEIQRTEQGDSAMYLCASSPRTPQETQYFGPGTRLLVL.

The V gene is TRBV20-1, the J gene TRBJ1-2; unclear D gene. V was trimmed by 6 bases and J by 7 bases, leaving 15 bases between them. This CDR3 has 12 residues. Germline CDR1 DFQATT, CDR2 SNEGSKA (reference sequence). CDR3 bases: TGCAGTGCCGCTGAGGGAGGAGGTGGCTACACCTTC. Encoded protein: CSAAEGGGGYTF.

This clonotype showed up just a few times. The genes are TRBV20-1 and TRBJ2-3; D may be TRBD2 (5 bases). Trimming pared 3 bases from V and 9 bases from J, leaving 13 bases between. This CDR3 region has 12 residues. Germline CDR1 and CDR2: DFQATT and SNEGSKA (reference sequence). The CDR3 sequence is CSARPLGATQYF. The CDR3 region has the DNA TGCAGTGCTAGGCCGCTGGGAGCCACGCAGTATTTT.

The V gene is TRBV6-2 or TRBV6-3, the J gene TRBJ2-7, with TRBD1 identical over 7 bases. Germline CDR1 and CDR2: MNHEY and SVGEGT. J lost 6 bases, V lost 6 bases, and 8 bases had no gene match. The CDR3 consists of 13 residues. CDR3 amino acids: CASRATGAREQYF. The CDR3 nucleotides are TGTGCCAGCAGGGCTACAGGGGCCCGCGAGCAGTACTTC.

The chain is built from TRBV2 and TRBJ2-6; perhaps TRBD1 as D (5 bases). CDR3 size: 18 residues. The germline V gene encodes CDR1 SNHLY and CDR2 FYNNEI. Trimming took 6 bases from V and 0 from J, leaving 18 bases between them. This chain's CDR3 is CASRTQENHFSGANVLTF. CDR3 DNA: TGTGCCAGCAGAACACAGGAAAATCACTTCTCTGGGGCCAACGTCCTGACTTTC.

The chain recombines TRBV20-1 with TRBJ1-5; TRBD1 might be the D (6 bases). CDR3 length equals 15 residues. Trimming left V 4 bases short and J 6 bases short, with 19 bases between. The germline CDR1 and CDR2 sequences are DFQATT and SNEGSKA (reference sequence). This chain's CDR3 is CSATSGLGGPQPQHF. In nucleotides, the CDR3 is TGCAGTGCTACTTCCGGCCTCGGGGGCCCTCAGCCCCAGCATTTT.

V usage is TRBV13 and J usage is TRBJ2-4; 11 bases map to TRBD2. Germline assignment: CDR1 PRHDT and CDR2 FYEKMQ (reference sequence). The J segment lost 1 base and the V segment lost 5 bases, leaving 7 bases of the junction unmatched. CDR3 length: 17 residues. The CDR3 is CASSPSLAGGAKNIQYF. CDR3 bases: TGTGCCAGCAGCCCGAGCTTAGCGGGGGGGGCCAAAAACATTCAGTACTTC.